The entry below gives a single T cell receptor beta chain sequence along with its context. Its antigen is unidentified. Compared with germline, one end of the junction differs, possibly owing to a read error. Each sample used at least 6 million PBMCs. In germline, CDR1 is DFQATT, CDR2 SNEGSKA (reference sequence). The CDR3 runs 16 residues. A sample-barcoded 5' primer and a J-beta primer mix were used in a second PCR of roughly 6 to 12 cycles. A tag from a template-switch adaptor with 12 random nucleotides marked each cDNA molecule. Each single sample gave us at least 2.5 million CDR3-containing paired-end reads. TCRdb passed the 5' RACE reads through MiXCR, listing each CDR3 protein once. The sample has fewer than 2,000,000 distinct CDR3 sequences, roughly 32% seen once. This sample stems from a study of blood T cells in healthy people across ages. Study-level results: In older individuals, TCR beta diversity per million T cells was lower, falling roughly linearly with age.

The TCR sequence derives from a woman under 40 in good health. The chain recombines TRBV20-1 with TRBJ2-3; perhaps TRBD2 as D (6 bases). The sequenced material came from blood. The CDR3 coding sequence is TGCAGTGCTAGTATGCTGTTGGAGCGGCGCGGGGATATGCAGTATTTT. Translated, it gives CSASMLLERRGDMQYF.